A selection of T cell receptor beta chains follows, all from one sample in a study of shared clonotypes between healthy human individuals. Generated by immunoSEQ multiplex PCR, the TCRdb table keeps only in-frame clones and is missing some. The sample yields 2 million to 3 million clones, 80% to 95% seen once. Specimen: naive CD4+ T cells from PBMCs. The receptors derive from a man younger than 35 in good health. Some clones in this sample may be carry-over from other donors' samples. The CDR3 runs from the conserved cysteine through the conserved F or W. The D gene is left open where the match is weak.

v_call: TRBV9; j_call: TRBJ2-3; d_call: -; cdr3_aa: CASSRIYTDTQYF; cdr3_nt: TGTGCCAGCTCGAGGATATACACAGATACGCAGTATTTT
v_call: TRBV10-2; j_call: TRBJ2-5; d_call: TRBD1; cdr3_aa: CASSESVPGTALYF; cdr3_nt: TGCGCCAGCAGTGAGTCCGTTCCAGGGACAGCCCTGTACTTC
v_call: TRBV9; j_call: TRBJ2-2; d_call: -; cdr3_aa: CASSPQGSGKGKTGELFF; cdr3_nt: TGTGCCAGCAGCCCCCAGGGGAGCGGGAAGGGGAAAACCGGGGAGCTGTTTTTT
v_call: TRBV6-5; j_call: TRBJ1-2; d_call: TRBD1; cdr3_aa: CASSYSDRASYGYTF; cdr3_nt: TGTGCCAGCAGTTACTCAGACAGGGCATCCTATGGCTACACCTTC
v_call: TRBV2; j_call: TRBJ1-2; d_call: -; cdr3_aa: CASIKTGHKGSIYGYTF; cdr3_nt: TGTGCCAGCATAAAAACAGGTCATAAGGGGTCTATCTATGGCTACACCTTC
v_call: TRBV18; j_call: TRBJ2-2; d_call: -; cdr3_aa: CASSPQPTGELFF; cdr3_nt: TGTGCCAGCTCACCCCAGCCCACCGGGGAGCTGTTTTTT
v_call: TRBV7-9; j_call: TRBJ1-4; d_call: -; cdr3_aa: CASSLVAGPVPNEKLFF; cdr3_nt: TGTGCCAGCAGCTTAGTCGCAGGGCCCGTCCCTAATGAAAAACTGTTTTTT
v_call: TRBV7-8; j_call: TRBJ2-3; d_call: TRBD2; cdr3_aa: CASSPRGGLADSTDTQYF; cdr3_nt: TGTGCCAGCAGTCCCAGGGGGGGACTAGCTGACAGCACAGATACGCAGTATTTT
v_call: TRBV30; j_call: TRBJ1-2; d_call: -; cdr3_aa: CAWSVQIGTGYTF; cdr3_nt: TGTGCCTGGAGTGTACAAATCGGCACGGGCTACACCTTC
v_call: TRBV25-1; j_call: TRBJ2-3; d_call: TRBD2; cdr3_aa: CASSDPRGIAGAVDTQYF; cdr3_nt: TGTGCCAGCAGTGACCCGAGGGGGATAGCGGGAGCGGTAGATACGCAGTATTTT
v_call: TRBV2; j_call: TRBJ1-4; d_call: -; cdr3_aa: CASSEGGETNEKLFF; cdr3_nt: TGTGCCAGCAGTGAAGGGGGAGAAACTAATGAAAAACTGTTTTTT
v_call: TRBV28; j_call: TRBJ2-5; d_call: TRBD2; cdr3_aa: CASSLGLGLAALYQETQYF; cdr3_nt: TGTGCCAGCAGTTTGGGCCTGGGACTAGCGGCATTGTACCAAGAGACCCAGTACTTC
v_call: TRBV28; j_call: TRBJ1-2; d_call: TRBD1; cdr3_aa: CASTPSGGRAYGYTF; cdr3_nt: TGTGCCAGCACCCCATCAGGGGGCCGAGCCTATGGCTACACCTTC
v_call: TRBV9; j_call: TRBJ2-7; d_call: -; cdr3_aa: CASSVGPAGSPYEQYF; cdr3_nt: TGTGCCAGCAGCGTAGGCCCAGCGGGCAGCCCCTACGAGCAGTACTTC
v_call: TRBV27; j_call: TRBJ2-1; d_call: TRBD1; cdr3_aa: CASSPGQGRESYNEQFF; cdr3_nt: TGTGCCAGCAGCCCCGGACAGGGGCGGGAGTCCTACAATGAGCAGTTCTTC
v_call: TRBV4-2; j_call: TRBJ1-2; d_call: TRBD1; cdr3_aa: CASSQSDDRALDYGYTF; cdr3_nt: TGTGCCAGCAGCCAATCTGATGACAGGGCTCTCGACTATGGCTACACCTTC
v_call: TRBV6-1; j_call: TRBJ2-7; d_call: -; cdr3_aa: CASSAQAGGQSYEQYF; cdr3_nt: TGTGCCAGCAGTGCGCAAGCCGGCGGGCAGTCCTACGAGCAGTACTTC
v_call: TRBV5-1; j_call: TRBJ2-1; d_call: TRBD2; cdr3_aa: CASSLLAGAGDEQFF; cdr3_nt: TGCGCCAGCAGCCTACTAGCGGGAGCGGGCGATGAGCAGTTCTTC